This entry lists 31 T cell receptor beta chains sequenced from one sample in a study of cytomegalovirus exposure and HLA in healthy donors. This PCR relied on a set of 60 Vbeta primers and 13 Jbeta primers. The protocol was immunoSEQ multiplex PCR, while the TCRdb copy is restricted to in-frame clones and leaves out a portion. The table shows about 200,000 clones, with roughly 84% occurring only once. Input material: PBMCs. Every receptor here comes from a man aged 50-59 years in good health and CMV-seronegative.

The gene calls are TRBV14 and TRBJ1-3; unclear D gene. Trimming removed 4 bases at V and 0 bases at J, with 13 bases between. Germline CDR1 SGHDN, CDR2 FVKESK. This CDR3 contains 16 residues. Here the CDR3 reads CASSRTFTSSGNTIYF. The CDR3 nucleotides are TGTGCCAGCAGCCGAACCTTCACTAGCTCTGGAAACACCATATATTTT.

The V and J genes are TRBV29-1 and TRBJ2-3; D may be TRBD2 (6 bases). The germline CDR1 and CDR2 sequences are SQVTM and ANQGSEA. This CDR3 has 16 amino acids. The germline V and J ends were trimmed by 0 bases and 1 base, with 14 bases remaining between them. CDR3 bases: TGCAGCGTTGAAGATAGGAGGGGAAAAGGCACAGATACGCAGTATTTT. It encodes CSVEDRRGKGTDTQYF.

This rearrangement joins TRBV27 to TRBJ2-5; perhaps TRBD1 as D (6 bases). Gene TRBJ2-7 matches the end of the DNA better, so the J call may be wrong. The CDR3 spans 14 residues. Germline V gene sequence: CDR1 MNHEY, CDR2 SMNVEV (reference sequence). CDR3 coding DNA: TGTGCCAGCAGTTTATTGGACAGTTATTACGAGCAGTACTTC. This gives the protein CASSLLDSYYEQYF.

The chain uses TRBV5-1 and TRBJ2-5, with 10 bases aligning to TRBD2. The assigned J gene may be wrong: the sequence end matches TRBJ2-7 better. Germline V gene data show CDR1 as SGHRS and CDR2 as YFSETQ. The CDR3 extends over 18 amino acids. CDR3 residues: CASSSKRTSGNFFYEQYF. The CDR3 DNA follows: TGCGCCAGCAGCTCAAAAAGGACTAGCGGAAACTTTTTCTACGAGCAGTACTTC.

V gene TRBV28 combines with J gene TRBJ1-5; D is perhaps TRBD1 (6 bases). Trimming took 6 bases from V and 4 from J, leaving 16 bases between them. The CDR3 covers 15 residues. Germline V CDR1 and CDR2: MDHEN, SYDVKM. Here the CDR3 reads CASSKKGDGNQPQHF. CDR3 bases: TGTGCCAGCAGCAAAAAGGGGGACGGAAATCAGCCCCAGCATTTT.

The V and J genes are TRBV6-5 and TRBJ2-5; 8 bases fit TRBD2. Matching the DNA end better, TRBJ2-7 makes the J call doubtful. Germline CDR1 MNHEY, CDR2 SVGAGI. The length of the CDR3 is 15 residues. The CDR3 region is CASSPPSGGRYEQYF. For the CDR3, the DNA is TGTGCCAGCAGCCCCCCCAGCGGGGGTAGGTACGAGCAGTACTTC.

The V gene is TRBV9, the J gene TRBJ2-3, with 11 bases fitting TRBD2. The germline V gene has CDR1 SGDLS and CDR2 YYNGEE. Trimming removed 3 bases from V and 4 bases from J; junction bases left unmatched: 4. The CDR3 is made up of 15 amino acids. The CDR3 spells CASSAGTSGADTQYF. CDR3 nucleotide sequence: TGTGCCAGCAGCGCGGGGACTAGCGGAGCAGATACGCAGTATTTT.

The chain is built from TRBV7-8 and TRBJ2-5; 9 nucleotides match TRBD1. The J call is doubtful: the DNA matches TRBJ2-7 better. Germline CDR1 SGHVS, CDR2 FQNEAQ. This CDR3 comprises 14 residues. This CDR3 reads CASSLLTGGYEQYF. The CDR3 DNA reads as TGTGCCAGCAGCTTGTTGACAGGGGGCTACGAGCAGTACTTC.

The chain joins TRBV5-5 to TRBJ2-1; a possible D gene is TRBD2 (5 bases). The V and J ends lost 0 bases and 7 bases respectively, with 14 bases between them. The CDR3 loop spans 15 amino acids. Looked up from germline, CDR1 is SGHKS and CDR2 is YYEKEE (reference sequence). Written as DNA, the CDR3 is TGTGCCAGCAGCTTGGCCACGGGGTCGGGTAATGAGCAGTTCTTC. It is translated as CASSLATGSGNEQFF. The whole variable domain, remainder taken from reference TRBV5-5 and TRBJ2-1, is DAGVTQSPTHLIKTRGQQVTLRCSPISGHKSVSWYQQVLGQGPQFIFQYYEKEERGRGNFPDRFSARQFPNYSSELNVNALLLGDSALYLCASSLATGSGNEQFFGPGTRLTVL.

The chain carries TRBV11-2 and TRBJ2-7, with D maybe TRBD1 (5 bases). CDR3 size: 14 residues. Trimming stripped 3 bases from V and 3 bases from J, with 12 bases between. CDR1 is SGHAT, CDR2 FQNNGV, per germline. CDR3 DNA: TGTGCCAGCAGCTTCGCTAGGGGTCACTACGAGCAGTACTTC. Protein product: CASSFARGHYEQYF. Drawing the rest from reference TRBV11-2 and TRBJ2-7, the complete variable domain is EAGVAQSPRYKIIEKRQSVAFWCNPISGHATLYWYQQILGQGPKLLIQFQNNGVVDDSQLPKDRFSAERLKGVDSTLKIQPAKLEDSAVYLCASSFARGHYEQYFGPGTRLTVT.

The rearrangement uses TRBV10-3 and TRBJ2-3; 10 nucleotides match TRBD1. Germline CDR1 ENHRY, CDR2 SYGVKD. V gave up 8 bases and J gave up 3 bases; unmatched junction bases: 11. This CDR3 has 16 amino acids. The CDR3 loop is CAIQSGDRGGTDTQYF. CDR3 DNA: TGTGCCATCCAAAGCGGGGACAGGGGAGGGACAGATACGCAGTATTTT.

This clone occurred a few times. V usage is TRBV7-9 and J usage is TRBJ1-1; maybe TRBD1 (5 bases). CDR3 size: 14 residues. V lost 0 bases, J lost 6 bases, and 11 bases lay in between. CDR1 is SEHNR and CDR2 is FQNEAQ in the germline V gene (reference sequence). The CDR3 spells CASSLAGGWAEAFF. The CDR3 DNA is TGTGCCAGCAGCTTAGCCGGGGGTTGGGCTGAAGCTTTCTTT. The full variable domain, in which reference TRBV7-9 and TRBJ1-1 provide the parts outside the CDR3, is DTGVSQNPRHKITKRGQNVTFRCDPISEHNRLYWYRQTLGQGPEFLTYFQNEAQLEKSRLLSDRFSAERPKGSFSTLEIQRTEQGDSAMYLCASSLAGGWAEAFFGQGTRLTVV.

The chain recombines TRBV30 with TRBJ2-1; the D gene is possibly TRBD2 (6 bases). CDR1 and CDR2 from the germline V gene are GTSNPN and SVGIG (reference sequence). The ends were cut back, 2 bases at V and 4 bases at J, with 15 bases in the middle. This CDR3 has 15 amino acids. In DNA, the CDR3 is TGTGCCTGGAGTAGGCAGCTCGGACTATACAATGAGCAGTTCTTC. It yields the protein CAWSRQLGLYNEQFF.

The chain carries TRBV19 and TRBJ2-2, with D perhaps matching TRBD2 (6 bases). The V end was cut by 7 bases, the J end by 1 base, with 10 bases between. There are 14 residues in the CDR3. Germline V gives CDR1 LNHDA, CDR2 SQIVND (reference sequence). The CDR3 DNA is TGTGCCAGTATGGTAGCGGAGAACACCGGGGAGCTGTTTTTT. Protein sequence: CASMVAENTGELFF.

This chain uses TRBV15 with TRBJ2-3, with TRBD1 as a possible D gene (5 bases). This CDR3 region has 15 residues. The V end lost 5 bases, the J end lost 3 bases, and 15 bases lay between the germline ends. From germline, CDR1 is LNHNV and CDR2 YYDKDF (reference sequence). The CDR3 spells CATSQQVTGTDTQYF. CDR3 sequence (DNA): TGTGCCACCAGCCAACAGGTCACAGGAACAGATACGCAGTATTTT.

The V gene is TRBV5-1, the J gene TRBJ1-6; the match to TRBD1 covers 7 bases. The CDR3 contains 14 residues. Germline CDR1 and CDR2: SGHRS and YFSETQ. The trim removed 4 bases at V and 7 bases at J, leaving 5 bases unmatched. The CDR3 DNA reads TGCGCCAGCAGCCCCCGGGACAGCAATTCACCCCTCCACTTT. This sequence encodes CASSPRDSNSPLHF.

This clone appeared a single time. This chain uses TRBV4-1 with TRBJ2-1, with a tentative D call TRBD1 (5 bases). Germline-derived CDR1 and CDR2 are MGHRA and YSYEKL. This CDR3 is built from 13 residues. With 0 bases removed from V and 5 bases from J, the gap between germline ends came to 5 bases. The CDR3 reads CASSQDRDNEQFF. The CDR3 nucleotides are TGCGCCAGCAGCCAAGACAGGGACAATGAGCAGTTCTTC.

This clone occurred a few times. The gene calls are TRBV9 and TRBJ2-1, with TRBD2 matching over 12 bases. CDR1 and CDR2 from the germline V gene are SGDLS and YYNGEE. V shed 4 bases, J shed 3 bases, and the junction held 11 bases outside the gene matches. This CDR3 is built from 18 residues. CDR3 nucleotide sequence: TGTGCCAGCAGCACTAGCGGGAGGCCAAAAGGGTACTACAATGAGCAGTTCTTC. This gives the protein CASSTSGRPKGYYNEQFF. Full variable domain (outside the CDR3, taken from reference TRBV9 and TRBJ2-1): DSGVTQTPKHLITATGQRVTLRCSPRSGDLSVYWYQQSLDQGLQFLIQYYNGEERAKGNILERFSAQQFPDLHSELNLSSLELGDSALYFCASSTSGRPKGYYNEQFFGPGTRLTVL.

The chain couples TRBV11-2 to TRBJ2-1; 10 bases fit TRBD2. V dropped 5 bases and J dropped 3; count of bases not matched to a gene: 10. Germline V CDR1 and CDR2: SGHAT, FQNNGV. This CDR3 has 17 amino acids. CDR3 sequence (DNA): TGTGCCAGCAGCGGAAGACTAGCGGGCAGGAACTACAATGAGCAGTTCTTC. Amino acid sequence: CASSGRLAGRNYNEQFF.

The V gene is TRBV28, the J gene TRBJ2-5; D call uncertain. The closer fit of TRBJ2-7 to the DNA end suggests the J call may be wrong. Germline lookup yields CDR1 MDHEN and CDR2 SYDVKM. CDR3 length equals 12 residues. This chain's CDR3 is CASSFLSYEQYF. The CDR3 coding sequence is TGTGCCAGCAGTTTCCTCTCCTACGAGCAGTACTTC.

The rearrangement links TRBV5-1 to TRBJ2-3; 14 nucleotides agree with TRBD2. The J segment lost 0 bases and the V segment lost 0 bases, leaving 6 bases of the junction unmatched. Germline V gives CDR1 SGHRS, CDR2 YFSETQ. The CDR3 covers 19 residues. CDR3 sequence (DNA): TGCGCCAGCAGCTTGGGGACTAGCGGGAGGCCGTGGAGCACAGATACGCAGTATTTT. Translating gives CASSLGTSGRPWSTDTQYF. The full variable domain, rest sourced from reference TRBV5-1 and TRBJ2-3, is KAGVTQTPRYLIKTRGQQVTLSCSPISGHRSVSWYQQTPGQGLQFLFEYFSETQRNKGNFPGRFSGRQFSNSRSEMNVSTLELGDSALYLCASSLGTSGRPWSTDTQYFGPGTRLTVL.

The chain uses TRBV28 and TRBJ1-3; possible D gene TRBD1, 6 bases. The V gene's germline CDR1 is MDHEN and CDR2 SYDVKM. The V end was cut by 6 bases, the J end by 0 bases, with 12 bases between. The CDR3 has 15 residues. CDR3 coding DNA: TGTGCCAGCAGCAGAGGACAGTCCTCTGGAAACACCATATATTTT. Protein product: CASSRGQSSGNTIYF.

This clone appeared a single time. The chain is built from TRBV14 and TRBJ1-1, with D possibly TRBD1 on 5 matching bases. V was shortened by 0 bases and J by 0 bases, with 11 bases between the two germline ends. In germline, CDR1 is SGHDN, CDR2 FVKESK. This CDR3 is built from 16 residues. CDR3 sequence (DNA): TGTGCCAGCAGCCAAGATTTGGGCAGGGTGAACACTGAAGCTTTCTTT. Translating it yields CASSQDLGRVNTEAFF.

The V and J genes are TRBV6-1 and TRBJ2-7; 8 bases line up with TRBD1. Looked up from germline, CDR1 is MNHNS and CDR2 is SASEGT. Losses at the gene ends were 4 bases for V and 2 bases for J; bases not matched to a gene: 4. This CDR3 is 14 amino acids long. The CDR3 reads CASSAWDRPYEQYF. CDR3 DNA: TGTGCCAGCAGTGCCTGGGACAGGCCCTACGAGCAGTACTTC.

This chain links TRBV4-1 with TRBJ2-3; D is ambiguous. CDR3 length: 16 residues. V dropped 2 bases and J dropped 3 bases, with 15 bases sitting between them. Germline V gene sequence: CDR1 MGHRA, CDR2 YSYEKL. As DNA, the CDR3 is TGCGCCAGCAGCCAAAATCCAGCGTCGGCGACAGATACGCAGTATTTT. It yields the protein CASSQNPASATDTQYF.

This clone was picked up one time. The J gene is TRBJ2-3, the V gene TRBV7-2, with D possibly TRBD2 on 5 matching bases. V dropped 2 bases and J dropped 2 bases, with 8 bases sitting between them. Germline V gene data show CDR1 as SGHTA and CDR2 as FQGNSA. CDR3 size: 14 residues. CDR3 bases: TGTGCCAGCAGCTTAACCGGGGTCACAGATACGCAGTATTTT. This gives the protein CASSLTGVTDTQYF.

Only a few counts were recorded for this clone. The chain links TRBV6-1 to TRBJ2-2; tentatively, D is TRBD2 (5 bases). Germline assignment: CDR1 MNHNS and CDR2 SASEGT. V was cut by 3 bases and J by 5 bases, with 10 bases left in between. The CDR3 runs to 14 residues. DNA of the CDR3: TGTGCCAGCAGTGACCGGGGAGAGACCGGGGAGCTGTTTTTT. Protein: CASSDRGETGELFF.

This clone was found a few times. V usage is TRBV11-1 and J usage is TRBJ2-1, with 9 bases lining up with TRBD2. V was pared by 5 bases and J by 1 base, with 6 bases of the junction left unmatched. In germline, CDR1 is SGHAT, CDR2 FQDESV (reference sequence). The CDR3 runs 16 residues. The CDR3 here is CASSPRTSVSYNEQFF. For the CDR3, the DNA is TGTGCCAGCAGCCCGAGGACTAGCGTATCCTACAATGAGCAGTTCTTC.

The rearrangement uses TRBV19 and TRBJ1-5, with 8 positions matching TRBD1. The germline V gene encodes CDR1 LNHDA and CDR2 SQIVND (reference sequence). The CDR3 runs 14 residues. Losses at the gene ends were 6 bases for V and 5 bases for J; bases not matched to a gene: 6. The CDR3 here is CASRPGQGHQPQHF. The DNA for the CDR3 is TGTGCCAGTAGGCCAGGACAGGGCCATCAGCCCCAGCATTTT.

This chain connects TRBV10-1 to TRBJ2-5, with D possibly matching TRBD2 (5 bases). Trimming shortened V by 3 bases and J by 2 bases, and 16 bases separated the two germline ends. Germline CDR1 is WNHNN and CDR2 is SYGVQD (reference sequence). This CDR3 has 16 residues. DNA of the CDR3: TGCGCCAGCAGTGATGGTCACGTCGGGGAACAAGAGACCCAGTACTTC. Translated, it gives CASSDGHVGEQETQYF.

This rearrangement joins TRBV6-6 to TRBJ1-5; 9 nucleotides align to TRBD1. The germline CDR1 and CDR2 sequences are MNHNY and SVGAGI (reference sequence). The CDR3 runs to 14 residues. J was trimmed by 6 bases and V by 7 bases; bases with no gene match: 7. The CDR3 region has the DNA TGTGCCAGCATTGGACAGGGGCAGGGTCAGCCCCAGCATTTT. Translated: CASIGQGQGQPQHF.